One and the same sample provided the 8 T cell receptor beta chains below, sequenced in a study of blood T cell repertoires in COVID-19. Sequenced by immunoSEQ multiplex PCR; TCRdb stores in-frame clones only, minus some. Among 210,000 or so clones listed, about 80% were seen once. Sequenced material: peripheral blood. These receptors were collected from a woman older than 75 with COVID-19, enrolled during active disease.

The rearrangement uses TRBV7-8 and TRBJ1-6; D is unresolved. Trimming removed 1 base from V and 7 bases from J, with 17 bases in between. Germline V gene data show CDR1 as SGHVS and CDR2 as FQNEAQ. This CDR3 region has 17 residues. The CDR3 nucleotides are TGTGCCAGCAGCTTAGGCCTTTCCCAACTTACGAATTCACCCCTCCACTTT. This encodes CASSLGLSQLTNSPLHF.

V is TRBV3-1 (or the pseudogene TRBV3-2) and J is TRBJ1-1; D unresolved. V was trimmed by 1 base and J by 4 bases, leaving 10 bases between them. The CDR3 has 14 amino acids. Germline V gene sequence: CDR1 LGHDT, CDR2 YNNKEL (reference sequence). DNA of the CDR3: TGTGCCAGCAGCCAAGTGGCGGGGAGCACTGAAGCTTTCTTT. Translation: CASSQVAGSTEAFF.

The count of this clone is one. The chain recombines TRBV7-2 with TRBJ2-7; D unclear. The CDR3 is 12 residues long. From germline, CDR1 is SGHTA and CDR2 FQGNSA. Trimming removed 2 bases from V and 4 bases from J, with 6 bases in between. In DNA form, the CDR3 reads TGTGCCAGCAGCTTAATCCCGTACGAGCAGTACTTC. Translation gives CASSLIPYEQYF. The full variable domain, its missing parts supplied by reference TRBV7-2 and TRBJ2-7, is GAGVSQSPSNKVTEKGKDVELRCDPISGHTALYWYRQSLGQGLEFLIYFQGNSAPDKSGLPSDRFSAERTGGSVSTLTIQRTQQEDSAVYLCASSLIPYEQYFGPGTRLTVT.

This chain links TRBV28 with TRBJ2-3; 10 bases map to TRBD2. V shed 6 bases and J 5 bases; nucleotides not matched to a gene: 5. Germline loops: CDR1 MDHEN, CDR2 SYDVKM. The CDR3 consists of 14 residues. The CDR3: CASRSLAGVDTQYF. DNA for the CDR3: TGTGCCAGCAGATCCCTAGCGGGGGTAGATACGCAGTATTTT. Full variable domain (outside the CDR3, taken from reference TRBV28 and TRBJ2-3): DVKVTQSSRYLVKRTGEKVFLECVQDMDHENMFWYRQDPGLGLRLIYFSYDVKMKEKGDIPEGYSVSREKKERFSLILESASTNQTSMYLCASRSLAGVDTQYFGPGTRLTVL.

CDR3 sequence reads: CASSLEGVAGEKLFF. CDR3 nucleotide sequence: TGTGCCAGCAGCTTGGAGGGAGTTGCTGGTGAAAAACTGTTTTTT. The chain employs TRBV5-8 and TRBJ1-4; D gene ambiguous. The CDR3 extends over 15 amino acids. The germline gives CDR1 SGHTS, CDR2 YDEGEE. Trimming removed 0 bases from V and 7 bases from J, with 13 bases in between.

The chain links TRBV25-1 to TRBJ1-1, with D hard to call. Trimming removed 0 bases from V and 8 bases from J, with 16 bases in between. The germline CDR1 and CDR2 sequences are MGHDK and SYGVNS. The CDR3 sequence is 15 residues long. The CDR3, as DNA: TGTGCCAGCAGTGAATATACGGTGCGGGCGGCCGAAGCTTTCTTT. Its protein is CASSEYTVRAAEAFF. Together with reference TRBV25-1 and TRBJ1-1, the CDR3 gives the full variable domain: EADIYQTPRYLVIGTGKKITLECSQTMGHDKMYWYQQDPGMELHLIHYSYGVNSTEKGDLSSESTVSRIRTEHFPLTLESARPSHTSQYLCASSEYTVRAAEAFFGQGTRLTVV.

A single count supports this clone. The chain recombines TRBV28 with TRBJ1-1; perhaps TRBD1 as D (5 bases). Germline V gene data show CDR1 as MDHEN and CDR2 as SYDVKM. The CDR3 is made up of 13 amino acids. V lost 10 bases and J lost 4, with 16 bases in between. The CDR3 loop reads CATQRTGGTEAFF. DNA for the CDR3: TGTGCCACCCAGAGGACGGGGGGCACTGAAGCTTTCTTT.

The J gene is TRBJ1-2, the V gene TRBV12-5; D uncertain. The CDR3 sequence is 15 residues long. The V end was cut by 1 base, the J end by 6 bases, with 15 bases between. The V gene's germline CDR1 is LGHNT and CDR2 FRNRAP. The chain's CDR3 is CASGLDFGGHHGYTF. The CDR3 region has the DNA TGTGCTAGTGGTTTGGATTTCGGCGGGCACCATGGCTACACCTTC.